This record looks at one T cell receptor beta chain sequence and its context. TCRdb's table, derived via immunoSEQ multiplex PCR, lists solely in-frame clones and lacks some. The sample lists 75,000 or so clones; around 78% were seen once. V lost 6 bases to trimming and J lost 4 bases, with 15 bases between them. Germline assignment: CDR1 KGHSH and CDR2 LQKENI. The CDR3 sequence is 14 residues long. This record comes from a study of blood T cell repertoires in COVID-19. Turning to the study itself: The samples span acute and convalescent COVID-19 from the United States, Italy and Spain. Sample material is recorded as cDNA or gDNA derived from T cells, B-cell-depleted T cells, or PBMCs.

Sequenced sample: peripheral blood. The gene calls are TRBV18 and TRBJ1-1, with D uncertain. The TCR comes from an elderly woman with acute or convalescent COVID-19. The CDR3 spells CASSVSKYGTEAFF. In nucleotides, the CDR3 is TGTGCCAGCTCTGTCTCTAAATACGGCACTGAAGCTTTCTTT.